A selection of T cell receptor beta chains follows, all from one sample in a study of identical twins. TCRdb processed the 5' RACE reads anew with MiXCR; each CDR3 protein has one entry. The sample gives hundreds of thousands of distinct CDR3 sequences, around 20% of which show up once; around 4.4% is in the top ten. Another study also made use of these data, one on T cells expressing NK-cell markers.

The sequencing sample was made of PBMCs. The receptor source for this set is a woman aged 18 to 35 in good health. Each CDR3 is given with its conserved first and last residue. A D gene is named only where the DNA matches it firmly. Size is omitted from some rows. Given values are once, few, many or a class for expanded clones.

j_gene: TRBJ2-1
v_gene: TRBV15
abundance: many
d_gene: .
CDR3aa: CATSRRSESYNEQFF
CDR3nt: TGTGCCACCAGCCGCCGAAGCGAGTCTTACAATGAGCAGTTCTTC

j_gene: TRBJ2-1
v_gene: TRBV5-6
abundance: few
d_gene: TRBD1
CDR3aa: CASSFWSPGQGIHEQFF
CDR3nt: TGTGCCAGCAGCTTTTGGTCCCCGGGACAGGGAATTCATGAGCAGTTCTTC

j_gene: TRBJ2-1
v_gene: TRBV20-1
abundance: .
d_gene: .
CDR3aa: CSARYREYNEQFF
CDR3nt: TGCAGTGCTAGGTACAGGGAGTACAATGAGCAGTTCTTC

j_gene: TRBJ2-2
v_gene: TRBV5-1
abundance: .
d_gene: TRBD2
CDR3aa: CASSPVQRGVNTGELFF
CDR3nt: TGCGCCAGCAGCCCGGTCCAGCGGGGGGTGAACACCGGGGAGCTGTTTTTT

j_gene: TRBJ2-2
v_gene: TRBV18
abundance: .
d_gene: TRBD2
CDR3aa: CASSPGTKELFF
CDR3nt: TGTGCCAGCTCTCCCGGGACTAAGGAGCTGTTTTTT

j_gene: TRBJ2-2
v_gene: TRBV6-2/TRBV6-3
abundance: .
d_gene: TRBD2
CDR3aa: CASRRSGSANTGELFF
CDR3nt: TGTGCCAGCAGACGTAGCGGGAGCGCGAACACCGGGGAGCTGTTTTTT

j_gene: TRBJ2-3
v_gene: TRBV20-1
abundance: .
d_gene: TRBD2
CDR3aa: CSAREGRLAGIGDTQYF
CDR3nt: TGCAGTGCTAGAGAAGGGAGACTAGCGGGAATAGGGGATACGCAGTATTTT

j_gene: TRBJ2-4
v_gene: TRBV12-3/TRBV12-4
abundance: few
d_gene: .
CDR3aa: CASSQSLLTRGYF
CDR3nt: TGTGCCAGCAGCCAAAGCCTACTGACCCGGGGGTACTTC

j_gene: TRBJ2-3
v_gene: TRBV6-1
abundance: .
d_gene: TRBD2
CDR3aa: CASPRPGTSVVKTDTQYF
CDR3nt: TGTGCCAGCCCCCGTCCCGGGACTAGCGTGGTAAAAACAGATACGCAGTATTTT

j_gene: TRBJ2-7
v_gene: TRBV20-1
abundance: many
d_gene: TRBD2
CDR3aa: CSAPSGAYEQYF
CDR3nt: TGCAGTGCTCCCAGCGGGGCCTACGAGCAGTACTTC

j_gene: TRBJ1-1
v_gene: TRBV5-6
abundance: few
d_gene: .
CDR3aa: CASSLRTGGVRTEAFF
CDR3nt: TGTGCCAGCAGCCTGAGGACGGGAGGGGTAAGGACTGAAGCTTTCTTT

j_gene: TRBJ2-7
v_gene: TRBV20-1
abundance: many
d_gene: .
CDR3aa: CSARGSAGEQYF
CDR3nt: TGCAGTGCCCGCGGATCGGCCGGGGAGCAGTACTTC

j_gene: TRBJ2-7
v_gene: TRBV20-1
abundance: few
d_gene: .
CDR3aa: CSARHQGKDEQYF
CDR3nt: TGCAGTGCTAGACATCAGGGCAAAGACGAGCAGTACTTC

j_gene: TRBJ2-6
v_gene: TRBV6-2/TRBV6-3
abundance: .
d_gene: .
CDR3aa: CASSHPGLGANVLTF
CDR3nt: TGTGCCAGCAGCCACCCCGGGTTGGGGGCCAACGTCCTGACTTTC

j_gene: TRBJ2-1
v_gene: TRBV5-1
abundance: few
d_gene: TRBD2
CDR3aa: CASSGSGTSGVNEQFF
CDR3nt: TGCGCCAGCTCCGGCTCCGGGACTAGCGGGGTAAATGAGCAGTTCTTC

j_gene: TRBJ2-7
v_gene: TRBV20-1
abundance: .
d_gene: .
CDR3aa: CSASALGRSSYEQYF
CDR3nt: TGCAGTGCTAGTGCCCTGGGGAGATCTTCCTACGAGCAGTACTTC

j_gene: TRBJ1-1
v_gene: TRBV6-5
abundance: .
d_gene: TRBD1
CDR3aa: CASSSLDRATEAFF
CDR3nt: TGTGCCAGCAGTTCTTTGGACAGGGCCACTGAAGCTTTCTTT

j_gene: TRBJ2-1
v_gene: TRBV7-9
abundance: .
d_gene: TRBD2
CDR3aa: CASSFSSSSGRGYEQFF
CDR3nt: TGTGCCAGCAGCTTTTCATCTTCCAGCGGGAGGGGCTATGAGCAGTTCTTC

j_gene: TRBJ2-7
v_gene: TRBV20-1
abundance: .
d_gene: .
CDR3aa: CSASKQVLTYEQYF
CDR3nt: TGCAGTGCTAGTAAACAGGTGCTAACCTACGAGCAGTACTTC

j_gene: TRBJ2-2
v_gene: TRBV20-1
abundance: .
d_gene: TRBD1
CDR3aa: CSASTGVTTGELFF
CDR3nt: TGCAGTGCCTCAACAGGGGTCACCACCGGGGAGCTGTTTTTT

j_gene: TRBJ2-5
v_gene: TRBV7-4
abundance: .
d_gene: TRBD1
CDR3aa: CASSAGQGRETQYF
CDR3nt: TGTGCCAGCAGCGCCGGACAGGGTAGGGAGACCCAGTACTTC

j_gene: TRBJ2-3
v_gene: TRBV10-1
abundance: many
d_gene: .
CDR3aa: CASSAQGDTDTQYF
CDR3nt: TGCGCCAGCAGTGCACAGGGCGACACAGATACGCAGTATTTT

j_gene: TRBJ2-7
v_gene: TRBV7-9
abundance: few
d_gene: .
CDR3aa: CASSPAASYEQYF
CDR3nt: TGTGCCAGCAGTCCAGCGGCCTCCTACGAGCAGTACTTC

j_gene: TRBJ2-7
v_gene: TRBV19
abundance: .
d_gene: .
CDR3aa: CASSPLRSGHYEQYF
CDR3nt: TGTGCCAGTAGTCCGCTTCGGAGCGGGCACTACGAGCAGTACTTC

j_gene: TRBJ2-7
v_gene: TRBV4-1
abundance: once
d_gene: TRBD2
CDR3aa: CASSPGLPLEQYF
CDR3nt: TGCGCCAGCAGCCCGGGACTACCCCTCGAGCAGTACTTC

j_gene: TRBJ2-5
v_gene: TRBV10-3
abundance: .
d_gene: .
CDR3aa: CAIRAEGETQYF
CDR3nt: TGTGCCATCAGAGCAGAGGGTGAGACCCAGTACTTC

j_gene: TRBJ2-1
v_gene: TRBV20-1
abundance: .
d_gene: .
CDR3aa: CSASQRNKNNEQFF
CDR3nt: TGCAGTGCTAGTCAACGAAACAAGAACAATGAGCAGTTCTTC

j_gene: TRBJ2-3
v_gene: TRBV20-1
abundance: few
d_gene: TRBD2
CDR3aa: CSARGGAGRTDTQYF
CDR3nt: TGCAGTGCTAGAGGGGGAGCGGGACGTACAGATACGCAGTATTTT

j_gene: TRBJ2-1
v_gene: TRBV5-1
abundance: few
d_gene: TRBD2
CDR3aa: CASSLGSGGHNEQFF
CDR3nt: TGCGCCAGCAGTTTGGGGAGCGGGGGGCACAATGAGCAGTTCTTC

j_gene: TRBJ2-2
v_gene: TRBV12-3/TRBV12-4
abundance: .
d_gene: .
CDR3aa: CASISGLYTGELFF
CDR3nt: TGTGCCAGCATTTCGGGACTGTACACCGGGGAGCTGTTTTTT

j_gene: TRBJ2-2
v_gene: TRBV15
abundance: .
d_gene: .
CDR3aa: CASWTPSNTGELFF
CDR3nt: TGTGCCTCCTGGACCCCTTCGAACACCGGGGAGCTGTTTTTT

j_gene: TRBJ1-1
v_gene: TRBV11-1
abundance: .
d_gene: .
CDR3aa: CASTAAGTMNTEAFF
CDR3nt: TGTGCCAGCACGGCCGCGGGGACCATGAACACTGAAGCTTTCTTT

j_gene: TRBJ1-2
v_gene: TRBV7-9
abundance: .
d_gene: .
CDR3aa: CASGVGPYGYTF
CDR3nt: TGTGCCAGCGGGGTTGGACCCTATGGCTACACCTTC

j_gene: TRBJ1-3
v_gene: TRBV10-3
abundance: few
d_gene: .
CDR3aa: CAISELIQLSGNTIYF
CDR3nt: TGTGCCATCAGTGAGCTAATCCAGCTCTCTGGAAACACCATATATTTT

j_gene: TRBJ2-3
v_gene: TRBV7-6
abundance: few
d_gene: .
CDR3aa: CASSPGIWQYF
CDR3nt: TGTGCCAGCAGCCCCGGGATTTGGCAGTATTTT

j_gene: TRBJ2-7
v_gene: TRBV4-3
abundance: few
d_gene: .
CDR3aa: CASSQVVGRISEQYF
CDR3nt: TGCGCCAGCAGCCAAGTGGTCGGTAGAATTAGCGAGCAGTACTTC

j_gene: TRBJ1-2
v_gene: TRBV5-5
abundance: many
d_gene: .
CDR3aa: CASSFDSYNYGYTF
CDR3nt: TGTGCCAGCAGCTTTGACAGTTATAACTATGGCTACACCTTC

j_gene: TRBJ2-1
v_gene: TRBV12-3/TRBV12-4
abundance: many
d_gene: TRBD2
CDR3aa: CASSLTSGRGSYNEQFF
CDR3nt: TGTGCCAGCAGTTTAACTAGCGGGAGGGGTTCTTACAATGAGCAGTTCTTC

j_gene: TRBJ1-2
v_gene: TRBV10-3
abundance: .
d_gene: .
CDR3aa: CAIFGDYGYTF
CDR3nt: TGTGCCATCTTCGGGGACTATGGCTACACCTTC

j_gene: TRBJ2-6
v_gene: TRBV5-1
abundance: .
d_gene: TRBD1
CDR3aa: CTSSPRGQVNSGANVLTF
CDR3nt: TGCACCAGCAGCCCCCGGGGACAGGTCAACTCTGGGGCCAACGTCCTGACTTTC

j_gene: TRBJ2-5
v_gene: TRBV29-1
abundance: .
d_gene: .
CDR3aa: CSVDLGPKGETQYF
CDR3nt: TGCAGCGTTGACTTAGGGCCTAAGGGAGAGACCCAGTACTTC

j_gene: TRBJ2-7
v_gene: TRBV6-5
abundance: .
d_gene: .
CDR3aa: CASSLGNGVISSYEQYF
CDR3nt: TGTGCCAGCAGTTTGGGGAACGGTGTCATAAGCTCCTACGAGCAGTACTTC

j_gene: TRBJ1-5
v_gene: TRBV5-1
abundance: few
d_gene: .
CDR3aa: CASSLGVGSNQPQHF
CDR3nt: TGCGCCAGCAGCTTGGGAGTGGGGAGCAATCAGCCCCAGCATTTT

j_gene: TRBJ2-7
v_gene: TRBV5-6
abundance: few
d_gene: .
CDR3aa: CASSLVGGGIYEQYF
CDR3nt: TGTGCCAGCAGCTTGGTGGGAGGTGGAATCTACGAGCAGTACTTC

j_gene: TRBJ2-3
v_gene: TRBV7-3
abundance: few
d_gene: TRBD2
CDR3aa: CASSPANRLAGDTDTQYF
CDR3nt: TGTGCCAGCAGCCCAGCCAACCGACTAGCGGGGGACACAGATACGCAGTATTTT

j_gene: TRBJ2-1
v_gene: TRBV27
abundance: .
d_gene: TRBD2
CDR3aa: CATERGRAPREQFF
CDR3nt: TGTGCCACCGAGCGGGGCAGAGCCCCGAGAGAGCAGTTCTTC

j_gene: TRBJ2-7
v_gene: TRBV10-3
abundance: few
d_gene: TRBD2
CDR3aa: CAISESSTSGSYEQYF
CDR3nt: TGTGCCATCAGTGAGTCCTCGACTAGCGGCTCCTACGAGCAGTACTTC

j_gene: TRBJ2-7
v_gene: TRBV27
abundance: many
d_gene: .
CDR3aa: CASSKRGVGEQYF
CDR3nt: TGTGCCAGCAGTAAGAGGGGGGTAGGAGAGCAGTACTTC